These 12 T cell receptor beta chains came from one sample sequenced in a study of persistence of HIV-infected CD4 T cells. No antigen is known for these receptors. Overlapping HIV-1 Gag 15-mer peptides at approximately 0.91 ug per peptide per mL were used. CD40L/CD69 double-negative CD45RO-high memory CD4+ T cells were collected. This was the immunoSEQ version 4 assay in survey mode. Clones were sequenced by immunoSEQ multiplex PCR, and TCRdb holds only the in-frame ones, with some missing. The sample lists 35,000 to 45,000 clones, approximately 87% occurring once. The sequencing used cultured CD4+ T cells from PBMCs, collected from a patient who received antiretroviral therapy. These receptors were obtained from an adult with HIV. The donor label of this sample is uncertain.

The J gene is TRBJ2-1, the V gene TRBV6-6; D is perhaps TRBD1 or TRBD2 (5 bases each). The CDR3 length is 14 residues. Germline CDR1 MNHNY, CDR2 SVGAGI (reference sequence). V lost 7 bases, J lost 2 bases, and 12 bases lay in between. CDR3 in amino acids: CASKMGTAYNEQFF. The CDR3 DNA sequence: TGTGCCAGCAAAATGGGGACGGCCTACAATGAGCAGTTCTTC.

This clone has only a few counts. The chain links TRBV2 to TRBJ1-5; D ambiguous. The CDR3 covers 17 residues. Trimming took off 6 bases at V and 6 bases at J, with 24 bases between the two ends. CDR1 and CDR2 (germline): SNHLY, FYNNEI. The CDR3 region is CASSRGLSPTLGQPQHF. DNA for the CDR3: TGTGCCAGCAGCAGAGGACTTTCTCCAACCTTGGGTCAGCCCCAGCATTTT.

The chain uses TRBV7-9 and TRBJ1-4; D is undetermined. V lost 4 bases to trimming and J lost 2 bases, with 17 bases between them. Germline assignment: CDR1 SEHNR and CDR2 FQNEAQ (reference sequence). The length of the CDR3 is 17 residues. CDR3 loop: CASSSRPPVGTNEKLFF. DNA for the CDR3: TGTGCCAGCAGCTCCCGGCCCCCCGTCGGGACTAATGAAAAACTGTTTTTT.

This clone was counted once. The rearrangement joins TRBV7-9 to TRBJ2-7, with 9 bases aligning to TRBD1. V shed 0 bases and J 6 bases; nucleotides not matched to a gene: 6. This CDR3 region has 15 residues. Germline lookup yields CDR1 SEHNR and CDR2 FQNEAQ (reference sequence). CDR3 sequence: CASSLAGTGRGEQYF. The DNA for the CDR3 is TGTGCCAGCAGCTTAGCCGGGACAGGGAGAGGCGAGCAGTACTTC.

The chain employs TRBV6-5 and TRBJ2-3; 10 bases fit TRBD2. In germline, CDR1 is MNHEY, CDR2 SVGAGI. The CDR3 is made up of 16 amino acids. V was pared by 0 bases and J by 5 bases, with 5 bases of the junction left unmatched. CDR3 in amino acids: CASSYSTAGGQDTQYF. The CDR3 DNA follows: TGTGCCAGCAGTTACTCGACAGCGGGGGGGCAAGATACGCAGTATTTT.

The CDR3: CASSRPPNQPQHF. CDR3 in DNA: TGTGCCAGCAGTCGACCACCTAATCAGCCCCAGCATTTT. The rearrangement uses TRBV28 and TRBJ1-5; D ambiguous. The CDR3 is made up of 13 amino acids. Germline V gives CDR1 MDHEN, CDR2 SYDVKM. V was clipped by 5 bases and J by 4 bases, with 9 bases between them.

This chain joins TRBV7-2 and TRBJ2-3; 7 bases fit TRBD2. V was pared by 8 bases and J by 3 bases, with 11 bases of the junction left unmatched. The germline V gene encodes CDR1 SGHTA and CDR2 FQGNSA. The CDR3 runs 15 residues. The CDR3 coding sequence is TGTGCCAGCGCGAGGCCGGGGGGTAGGACAGATACGCAGTATTTT. Amino acid sequence: CASARPGGRTDTQYF.

This chain uses TRBV19 with TRBJ1-5, with D perhaps TRBD1 (5 bases). From germline, CDR1 is LNHDA and CDR2 SQIVND (reference sequence). The CDR3 extends over 16 amino acids. Trimming took off 9 bases at V and 2 bases at J, with 20 bases between the two ends. The CDR3 sequence is CASSDAGGPGNQPQHF. CDR3 nucleotides: TGTGCCAGCAGTGATGCGGGGGGACCTGGCAATCAGCCCCAGCATTTT.

The CDR3 spells CASSLARTGARVQYF. CDR3 DNA: TGTGCCAGCAGCTTGGCCCGGACGGGGGCTCGGGTTCAGTACTTC. The chain links TRBV5-8 to TRBJ2-4; the D gene could be TRBD1 or TRBD2 (6 bases each). Deletions cut 0 bases from V and 11 bases from J, with 18 bases between. The CDR3 is made up of 15 amino acids. Per germline, CDR1 SGHTS and CDR2 YDEGEE.

The V gene is TRBV9, the J gene TRBJ2-3; D call uncertain. The V gene's germline CDR1 is SGDLS and CDR2 YYNGEE. V was cut by 0 bases and J by 1 base, with 6 bases left in between. The CDR3 sequence is 14 residues long. CDR3 residues: CASSVVGGTDTQYF. The CDR3 nucleotides read TGTGCCAGCAGCGTAGTGGGCGGCACAGATACGCAGTATTTT.

The chain is built from TRBV6-5 and TRBJ1-2, with 10 nucleotides matching TRBD1. The CDR3 totals 15 residues. Per the germline V gene, CDR1 is MNHEY and CDR2 is SVGAGI. J lost 7 bases, V lost 0 bases, and 5 bases had no gene match. This CDR3 reads CASSYSRQGARGYTF. The CDR3 coding sequence is TGTGCCAGCAGTTACTCTAGACAGGGGGCACGTGGCTACACCTTC.

J is TRBJ2-3 and V is TRBV19; 7 bases fit TRBD2. Per the germline V gene, CDR1 is LNHDA and CDR2 is SQIVND (reference sequence). The trim removed 2 bases at V and 4 bases at J, leaving 9 bases unmatched. This CDR3 spans 16 amino acids. The DNA for the CDR3 is TGTGCCAGTAGTATACGAACGGGGGGAAGATCAGATACGCAGTATTTT. This translates into CASSIRTGGRSDTQYF. Combining the CDR3 with reference TRBV19 and TRBJ2-3 gives the whole variable domain DGGITQSPKYLFRKEGQNVTLSCEQNLNHDAMYWYRQDPGQGLRLIYYSQIVNDFQKGDIAEGYSVSREKKESFPLTVTSAQKNPTAFYLCASSIRTGGRSDTQYFGPGTRLTVL.